The 29 T cell receptor beta chains in this list originate from one sample, sequenced in a study of graft-versus-host responses after intestinal transplantation. Sequenced by immunoSEQ multiplex PCR; TCRdb stores in-frame clones only, minus some. The repertoire includes about 37,000 clones, around 87% of them detected once, and about a sixth sits in the top ten. Investigators treated the graft tissue so that it released intraepithelial and lamina propria lymphocytes. The sample here was ileum tissue, taken about 28 weeks after intestinal transplant. These receptors originate from a human patient who received an intestinal transplant, so some T cells may come from the graft donor.

This sequence joins TRBV27 and TRBJ2-5; perhaps TRBD1 as D (5 bases). V gave up 6 bases and J gave up 11 bases, with 13 bases separating them. The CDR3 loop spans 11 amino acids. The germline V gene has CDR1 MNHEY and CDR2 SMNVEV (reference sequence). The CDR3 sequence: CASSGAGAQYF. The CDR3 DNA reads as TGTGCCAGCAGCGGAGCTGGGGCTCAGTACTTC.

The chain couples TRBV10-3 to TRBJ2-5; 10 bases agree with TRBD1. V lost 7 bases, J lost 5 bases, and 13 bases stayed unmatched. CDR1 is ENHRY and CDR2 is SYGVKD in the germline V gene. The CDR3 totals 16 residues. In nucleotides, the CDR3 is TGTGCCATCAACCCAACGCCGGGACAGGGGAGGGAGACCCAGTACTTC. Residues: CAINPTPGQGRETQYF.

The chain links TRBV4-1 to TRBJ2-7, with 9 bases aligning to TRBD1. Trimming at V came to 4 bases and at J to 0 bases, leaving 4 bases not matched to a gene. The CDR3 is 15 residues long. Germline CDR1 and CDR2: MGHRA and YSYEKL. In DNA form, the CDR3 reads TGCGCCAGCAGCCTTCTGACAGGGGGCTCCTACGAGCAGTACTTC. Protein sequence: CASSLLTGGSYEQYF.

The chain uses TRBV2 and TRBJ2-2; TRBD2 is a possible D gene (6 bases). This CDR3 spans 13 amino acids. Trimming removed 4 bases at V and 10 bases at J, with 13 bases between. From germline, CDR1 is SNHLY and CDR2 FYNNEI. The CDR3 here is CASSAAGFVELFF. The CDR3 DNA reads TGTGCCAGCAGTGCGGCGGGATTCGTGGAGCTGTTTTTT.

The chain joins TRBV28 to TRBJ1-4; D ambiguous. CDR1 and CDR2 from the germline V gene are MDHEN and SYDVKM. This CDR3 spans 16 amino acids. V was cut by 5 bases and J by 5 bases, with 18 bases left in between. For the CDR3, the DNA is TGTGCCAGCAGTCGGAAATGGAGCCAGACAAATGAAAAACTGTTTTTT. Translated, it gives CASSRKWSQTNEKLFF.

V and J are TRBV10-3 and TRBJ1-5; TRBD1 agrees at 7 bases. The CDR3 is made up of 16 amino acids. CDR1 is ENHRY and CDR2 is SYGVKD in the germline V gene. V lost 0 bases, J lost 3 bases, and 5 bases stayed unmatched. The CDR3 DNA is TGTGCCATCAGTGAGTCCACGGGACAGCACAATCAGCCCCAGCATTTT. Translated: CAISESTGQHNQPQHF.

The count of this clone is one. This rearrangement joins TRBV4-2 to TRBJ2-7; 9 bases line up with TRBD2. CDR1 and CDR2 from the germline V gene are LGHNA and YNFKEQ. Trimming cost V 1 base and J 4 bases; bases outside gene matches: 8. CDR3 size: 16 residues. The DNA for the CDR3 is TGTGCCAGCAGCCAAGGGGGGGCTAGCGGGGCATACGAGCAGTACTTC. Protein product: CASSQGGASGAYEQYF.

This chain connects TRBV7-9 to TRBJ2-5; no definite D call. Trimming took off 4 bases at V and 3 bases at J, with 9 bases between the two ends. The CDR3 has 13 amino acids. From germline, CDR1 is SEHNR and CDR2 FQNEAQ (reference sequence). The CDR3 reads CASSSDREETQYF. CDR3 coding DNA: TGTGCCAGCAGCTCCGACCGGGAAGAGACCCAGTACTTC.

The chain joins TRBV9 to TRBJ2-1; TRBD2 matches 10 bases. Germline-derived CDR1 and CDR2 are SGDLS and YYNGEE. Trimming cost V 0 bases and J 8 bases; bases outside gene matches: 2. The CDR3 runs to 14 residues. CDR3 in amino acids: CASSVASGSDEQFF. The CDR3, as DNA: TGTGCCAGCAGCGTAGCTAGCGGGAGCGATGAGCAGTTCTTC. The full variable domain, rest sourced from reference TRBV9 and TRBJ2-1, is DSGVTQTPKHLITATGQRVTLRCSPRSGDLSVYWYQQSLDQGLQFLIQYYNGEERAKGNILERFSAQQFPDLHSELNLSSLELGDSALYFCASSVASGSDEQFFGPGTRLTVL.

V and J are TRBV7-9 and TRBJ2-1, with D possibly being TRBD1 or TRBD2 (7 bases each). V lost 5 bases and J lost 8, with 22 bases in between. The CDR3 is 16 amino acids. Germline-derived CDR1 and CDR2 are SEHNR and FQNEAQ (reference sequence). Written as DNA, the CDR3 is TGTGCCAGCAGCCCTCAGGGGGGAGGGCCCTCCTATGAGCAGTTCTTC. Translating it yields CASSPQGGGPSYEQFF. The full variable domain, its missing parts supplied by reference TRBV7-9 and TRBJ2-1, is DTGVSQNPRHKITKRGQNVTFRCDPISEHNRLYWYRQTLGQGPEFLTYFQNEAQLEKSRLLSDRFSAERPKGSFSTLEIQRTEQGDSAMYLCASSPQGGGPSYEQFFGPGTRLTVL.

This CDR3 is CASSPPGRGDTGELFF. The CDR3 DNA sequence: TGTGCCAGCAGCCCCCCGGGACGGGGCGACACCGGGGAGCTGTTTTTT. The chain has TRBV5-4 and TRBJ2-2; D is tentatively TRBD1 or TRBD2 (5 bases each). Trimming took off 4 bases at V and 3 bases at J, with 16 bases between the two ends. The CDR3 runs to 16 residues. CDR1 and CDR2 (germline): SGHNT, YYREEE (reference sequence).

This chain connects TRBV7-9 to TRBJ2-1; no clear D. Germline CDR1 reads SEHNR; CDR2 reads FQNEAQ (reference sequence). CDR3 size: 15 residues. V shed 1 base and J shed 13 bases, with 20 bases lying between them. The CDR3 sequence is CASSLEAIRPMKQFF. The CDR3 coding sequence is TGTGCCAGCAGCTTAGAGGCGATAAGGCCGATGAAACAGTTCTTC.

This clone has a handful of counts. This chain links TRBV4-1 with TRBJ2-4; 11 positions agree with TRBD2. V shed 2 bases and J 5 bases; nucleotides not matched to a gene: 2. The germline CDR1 and CDR2 sequences are MGHRA and YSYEKL. The length of the CDR3 is 15 residues. As DNA, the CDR3 is TGCGCCAGCAGCCAACCGGGACTAGCGGAAAACATTCAGTACTTC. It yields the protein CASSQPGLAENIQYF.

This chain joins TRBV5-1 and TRBJ2-3, with 7 bases aligning to TRBD1. The V segment lost 4 bases and the J segment 4 bases; nucleotides outside the gene matches: 9. CDR1 SGHRS and CDR2 YFSETQ come from the germline V gene. The CDR3 is made up of 15 amino acids. For the CDR3, the DNA is TGCGCCAGCAGCCCAAGGGGGCTGGGTTCAGATACGCAGTATTTT. Translation gives CASSPRGLGSDTQYF.

The rearrangement joins TRBV29-1 to TRBJ1-1; no firm D call. Per the germline V gene, CDR1 is SQVTM and CDR2 is ANQGSEA. Trimming took 2 bases from V and 0 from J, leaving 16 bases between them. CDR3 size: 16 residues. The CDR3 DNA sequence: TGCAGCGTTGAAAATCCCCGGATAAACATGAACACTGAAGCTTTCTTT. This sequence encodes CSVENPRINMNTEAFF.

The chain employs TRBV11-2 and TRBJ2-1; TRBD2 aligns across 7 bases. Germline CDR1 reads SGHAT; CDR2 reads FQNNGV. V lost 4 bases to trimming and J lost 3 bases; unmatched junction nucleotides: 9. The CDR3 is 16 amino acids. This CDR3 reads CASSSTSYRFYNEQFF. The CDR3 bases are TGTGCCAGCAGCTCGACTAGCTATCGGTTCTACAATGAGCAGTTCTTC.

This clone was detected a few times. The rearrangement uses TRBV5-1 and TRBJ1-1, with D possibly matching TRBD1 (5 bases). Trimming took 4 bases from V and 1 from J, leaving 11 bases between them. Germline CDR1 and CDR2: SGHRS and YFSETQ. The CDR3 is 14 amino acids. The CDR3: CASSLGPTNTEAFF. DNA of the CDR3: TGCGCCAGCAGCCTGGGACCGACGAACACTGAAGCTTTCTTT. Combining the CDR3 with reference TRBV5-1 and TRBJ1-1 gives the whole variable domain KAGVTQTPRYLIKTRGQQVTLSCSPISGHRSVSWYQQTPGQGLQFLFEYFSETQRNKGNFPGRFSGRQFSNSRSEMNVSTLELGDSALYLCASSLGPTNTEAFFGQGTRLTVV.

The J gene is TRBJ1-4, the V gene TRBV7-9, with unresolved D. Germline CDR1 and CDR2: SEHNR and FQNEAQ (reference sequence). CDR3 length equals 14 residues. Trimming shortened V by 3 bases and J by 4 bases, and 9 bases separated the two germline ends. The CDR3 spells CASSFGILNEKLFF. The CDR3 nucleotides read TGTGCCAGCAGCTTTGGCATCCTTAATGAAAAACTGTTTTTT.

The genes are TRBV6-1 and TRBJ1-5; 7 bases are a match to TRBD1. The V gene end was trimmed by 8 bases and the J gene end by 2 bases; junction bases not matched to a gene: 6. Germline V gives CDR1 MNHNS, CDR2 SASEGT. CDR3 size: 14 residues. DNA for the CDR3: TGTGCCAGCGGGGCAACAGGGGGCAATCAGCCCCAGCATTTT. Protein: CASGATGGNQPQHF.

With regard to this clone: The same CDR3 is also encoded by other DNA sequences in this sample. V is TRBV5-1 and J is TRBJ2-7, with TRBD1 matching over 8 bases. CDR1 and CDR2 (germline): SGHRS, YFSETQ. V trimming: 1 base; J trimming: 2 bases; junction bases outside the gene matches: 2. CDR3 length: 14 residues. In nucleotides, the CDR3 is TGCGCCAGCAGCTTGAAACAGGGGGCCTACGAGCAGTACTTC. It is translated as CASSLKQGAYEQYF.

V usage is TRBV5-5 and J usage is TRBJ2-7; a weak D match, TRBD2 (5 bases). V dropped 4 bases and J dropped 3 bases, with 14 bases sitting between them. Germline CDR1 and CDR2: SGHKS and YYEKEE (reference sequence). The CDR3 runs 14 residues. CDR3 amino acids: CASSLRVVYYEQYF. The CDR3 bases are TGTGCCAGCAGCCTGCGGGTGGTCTACTACGAGCAGTACTTC.

The rearrangement uses TRBV4-1 and TRBJ2-3; D is undetermined. V lost 2 bases and J 6 bases, leaving 6 bases between the germline ends. The germline CDR1 and CDR2 sequences are MGHRA and YSYEKL. This CDR3 spans 12 amino acids. The CDR3 DNA reads as TGCGCCAGCAGCCAAATAGAGGATACGCAGTATTTT. This encodes CASSQIEDTQYF.

The chain employs TRBV19 and TRBJ2-7, with 7 bases identical to TRBD1. Per germline, CDR1 LNHDA and CDR2 SQIVND (reference sequence). CDR3 length equals 12 residues. With V trimmed by 11 bases and J by 3 bases, 7 bases remained unmatched. This chain's CDR3 is CAGQEMGYEQYF. In DNA form, the CDR3 reads TGTGCCGGACAGGAAATGGGCTACGAGCAGTACTTC.

The V gene is TRBV9, the J gene TRBJ2-6; 7 bases are shared with TRBD2. The CDR3 has 15 amino acids. J lost 2 bases, V lost 3 bases, and 2 bases had no gene match. Germline V gene sequence: CDR1 SGDLS, CDR2 YYNGEE. CDR3 DNA: TGTGCCAGCAGCGCCGGACTAGCTGGGGCCAACGTCCTGACTTTC. This gives the protein CASSAGLAGANVLTF.

V usage is TRBV27 and J usage is TRBJ1-1; D not resolved. Germline CDR1 and CDR2: MNHEY and SMNVEV (reference sequence). The CDR3 is 14 amino acids. V lost 0 bases and J lost 4, with 9 bases in between. The CDR3 region is CASSLSRKATEAFF. CDR3 bases: TGTGCCAGCAGTTTATCCAGGAAGGCCACTGAAGCTTTCTTT.

The rearrangement uses TRBV27 and TRBJ2-3, with D uncertain. The CDR3 totals 12 residues. Trimming took 4 bases from V and 2 from J, leaving 4 bases between them. Germline V CDR1 and CDR2: MNHEY, SMNVEV (reference sequence). The CDR3 DNA is TGTGCCAGCAGTTCGTTCACAGATACGCAGTATTTT. Amino acid sequence: CASSSFTDTQYF.

CDR3 sequence reads: CAIRNRDGNNEQFF. The CDR3 DNA follows: TGTGCCATCAGGAACCGGGACGGTAACAATGAGCAGTTCTTC. The chain couples TRBV10-3 to TRBJ2-1, with D perhaps given as TRBD1 or TRBD2 (5 bases each). CDR1 is ENHRY, CDR2 SYGVKD, per germline. The CDR3 covers 14 residues. The V and J ends lost 6 bases and 5 bases respectively, with 14 bases between them.

The chain has TRBV27 and TRBJ2-5, with 9 bases fitting TRBD1. The trim removed 7 bases at V and 5 bases at J, leaving 11 bases unmatched. The CDR3 extends over 15 amino acids. The germline V gene encodes CDR1 MNHEY and CDR2 SMNVEV (reference sequence). The CDR3 is CASNLQGAPGETQYF. CDR3 coding DNA: TGTGCCAGCAACTTACAGGGGGCTCCGGGGGAGACCCAGTACTTC.

This clone was seen just once. The chain carries TRBV5-4 and TRBJ1-1; D remains ambiguous. Germline V gene lookup returns CDR1 SGHNT and CDR2 YYREEE (reference sequence). Trimming cost V 1 base and J 0 bases, with 19 bases left between them. The CDR3 runs 18 residues. The chain's CDR3 is CASSLTRHGWSLNTEAFF. The DNA of the CDR3 is TGTGCCAGCAGCTTGACGAGACACGGCTGGTCGTTGAACACTGAAGCTTTCTTT.